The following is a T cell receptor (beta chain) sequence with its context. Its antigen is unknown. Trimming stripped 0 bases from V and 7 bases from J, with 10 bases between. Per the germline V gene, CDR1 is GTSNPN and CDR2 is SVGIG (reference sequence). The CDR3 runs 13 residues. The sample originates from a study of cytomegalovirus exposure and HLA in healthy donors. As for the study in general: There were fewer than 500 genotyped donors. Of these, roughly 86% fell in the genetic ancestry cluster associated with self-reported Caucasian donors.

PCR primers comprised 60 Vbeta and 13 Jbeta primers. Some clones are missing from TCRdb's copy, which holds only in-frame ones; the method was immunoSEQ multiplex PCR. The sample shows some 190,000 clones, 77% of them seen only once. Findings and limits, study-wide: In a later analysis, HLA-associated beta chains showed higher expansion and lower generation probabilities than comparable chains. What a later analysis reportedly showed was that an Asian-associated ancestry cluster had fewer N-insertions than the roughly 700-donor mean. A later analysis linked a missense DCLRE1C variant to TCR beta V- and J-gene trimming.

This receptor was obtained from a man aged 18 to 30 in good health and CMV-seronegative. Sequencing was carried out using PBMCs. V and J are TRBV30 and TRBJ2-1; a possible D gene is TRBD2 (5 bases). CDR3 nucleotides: TGTGCCTGGAGTGTATCGCGACTAAATGAGCAGTTCTTC. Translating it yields CAWSVSRLNEQFF.